The TCR beta chain under discussion was sequenced for a study of blood T cell repertoires in COVID-19. Across the whole study: From the United States, Italy and Spain came samples of acute and convalescent COVID-19.

This clone was seen a single time. The germline CDR1 and CDR2 sequences are MGHDK and SYGVNS. With 3 bases removed from V and 8 bases from J, the gap between germline ends came to 14 bases. The CDR3 covers 14 residues. Under the authors' procedure: Reference gene primer amplification yielded estimated nucleated cell counts. Sequencing used immunoSEQ multiplex PCR; TCRdb keeps in-frame clones, though not all of them. That table supplies the V and J calls and clone size; D and trimming were determined from the DNA. The sample carries about 230,000 clones, 87% recorded once. The sequenced sample was peripheral blood. The rearrangement links TRBV25-1 to TRBJ2-1, with D uncertain. The source is a woman younger than 30 who had recovered from COVID-19. The CDR3 region has the DNA TGTGCCAGCAGTGACCGCCCCTCCGGAGATGAGCAGTTCTTC. Protein: CASSDRPSGDEQFF.